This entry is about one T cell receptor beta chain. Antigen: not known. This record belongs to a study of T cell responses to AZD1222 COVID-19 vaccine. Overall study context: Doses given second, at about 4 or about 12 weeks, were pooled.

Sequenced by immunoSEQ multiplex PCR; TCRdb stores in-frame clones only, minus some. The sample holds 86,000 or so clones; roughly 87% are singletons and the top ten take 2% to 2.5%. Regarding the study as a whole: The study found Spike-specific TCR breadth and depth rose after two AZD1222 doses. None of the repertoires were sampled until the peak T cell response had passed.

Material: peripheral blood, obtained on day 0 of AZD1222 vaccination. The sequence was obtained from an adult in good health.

The CDR3 loop reads CASSVRYLRGLNTGELFF. The DNA of the CDR3 is TGTGCCAGCAGCGTCCGCTACCTCAGGGGGTTGAACACCGGGGAGCTGTTTTTT. The chain couples TRBV5-4 to TRBJ2-2, with 7 bases identical to TRBD1. The CDR3 length is 18 residues. Unmatched junction bases numbered 13, after V lost 4 bases and J lost 1 base. The germline V gene has CDR1 SGHNT and CDR2 YYREEE (reference sequence).